One sample yielded the 20 T cell receptor beta chains listed below, sequenced in a study of response to subunit inactivated influenza vaccine. TCRdb re-called the RT-PCR reads through MiXCR, storing one row per CDR3 protein. Of hundreds of thousands of distinct CDR3 sequences in the sample, approximately 14% were seen once. The specimen was PBMCs from blood, collected 11 to 12 days after vaccination. The receptors shown here come from a man aged 50-60 years who received an inactivated influenza vaccine.

The chain combines TRBV6-5 with TRBJ1-2; D call uncertain. V was pared by 6 bases and J by 0 bases, with 5 bases between. This CDR3 has 12 residues. The germline V gene encodes CDR1 MNHEY and CDR2 SVGAGI. CDR3 residues: CASSHTNYGYTF. DNA of the CDR3: TGTGCCAGCAGCCACACTAACTATGGCTACACCTTC.

The rearrangement links TRBV29-1 to TRBJ2-3, with D possibly being TRBD2 (6 bases). The CDR3 has 15 amino acids. With 6 bases removed from V and 1 base from J, the gap between germline ends came to 17 bases. Germline CDR1 and CDR2: SQVTM and ANQGSEA. CDR3 DNA sequence: TGCAGCGTAGGACCCCCCGGGGGTGGCACAGATACGCAGTATTTT. The encoded protein is CSVGPPGGGTDTQYF.

There are a few counts of this clonotype. The J gene is TRBJ2-5, the V gene TRBV12-3 or TRBV12-4; 12 nucleotides match TRBD2. The V and J ends lost 7 bases and 4 bases, in that order; junction bases with no gene match: 10. The CDR3 is made up of 16 amino acids. The CDR3 loop reads CASKLAGGSVGETQYF. Written as DNA, the CDR3 is TGTGCCAGCAAACTAGCGGGGGGATCAGTTGGAGAGACCCAGTACTTC.

The CDR3 region has the DNA TGTGCCAGCAGCGGCGGGGTACAACGGGGTCCAGATACGCAGTATTTT. As protein: CASSGGVQRGPDTQYF. This chain uses TRBV28 with TRBJ2-3, with D tentatively TRBD2 (6 bases). From germline, CDR1 is MDHEN and CDR2 SYDVKM. The CDR3 spans 16 residues. The V end was cut by 6 bases, the J end by 4 bases, with 20 bases between.

This clonotype turned up a few times. V is TRBV5-1 and J is TRBJ2-1, with D perhaps TRBD1 or TRBD2 (8 bases each). Germline V gene data show CDR1 as SGHRS and CDR2 as YFSETQ. Trimming shortened V by 1 base and J by 6 bases, and 20 bases separated the two germline ends. The CDR3 runs 17 residues. CDR3 in amino acids: CASSLYPGQAGGNEQFF. The CDR3, as DNA: TGCGCCAGCAGCTTGTATCCGGGACAGGCGGGGGGCAATGAGCAGTTCTTC.

The gene calls are TRBV20-1 and TRBJ2-1, with D hard to call. The V end was cut by 5 bases, the J end by 3 bases, with 8 bases between. The CDR3 is made up of 12 amino acids. Germline V gives CDR1 DFQATT, CDR2 SNEGSKA (reference sequence). CDR3 bases: TGCAGTGCTCAACCGCGCTACAATGAGCAGTTCTTC. Its translation is CSAQPRYNEQFF.

The chain is built from TRBV6-2 or TRBV6-3 and TRBJ1-6, with TRBD1 matching over 9 bases. The CDR3 covers 15 residues. Germline CDR1 is MNHEY and CDR2 is SVGEGT. V was pared by 2 bases and J by 10 bases, with 6 bases of the junction left unmatched. CDR3 loop: CASSYAGQGSSPLHF. CDR3 sequence (DNA): TGTGCCAGCAGTTACGCCGGACAGGGGAGCTCACCCCTCCACTTT.

This clonotype was observed at least ten times. The chain recombines TRBV13 with TRBJ2-1, with 7 positions matching TRBD2. The CDR3 has 14 amino acids. Germline V lookup: CDR1 PRHDT, CDR2 FYEKMQ (reference sequence). Trimming cost V 3 bases and J 4 bases; bases outside gene matches: 3. The CDR3 region is CASSFRLAYNEQFF. CDR3 DNA sequence: TGTGCCAGCAGCTTTCGACTAGCTTACAATGAGCAGTTCTTC.

This sequence joins TRBV28 and TRBJ2-6; 7 nucleotides match TRBD1. This CDR3 has 16 amino acids. CDR1 and CDR2 (germline): MDHEN, SYDVKM. Trimming at V came to 3 bases and at J to 3 bases, leaving 5 bases not matched to a gene. The CDR3 coding sequence is TGTGCCAGCAGTTTCAACAGGGGAAGTGGGGCCAACGTCCTGACTTTC. Amino acid sequence: CASSFNRGSGANVLTF.

This clonotype was seen a few times. The rearrangement joins TRBV9 to TRBJ2-7; 7 bases line up with TRBD1. Germline V CDR1 and CDR2: SGDLS, YYNGEE. Losses at the gene ends were 7 bases for V and 7 bases for J; bases not matched to a gene: 8. This CDR3 spans 12 amino acids. The CDR3 loop reads CASGKDRFEQYF. CDR3 nucleotides: TGTGCCAGCGGGAAGGACAGGTTTGAGCAGTACTTC.

In its sample, this clonotype was seen a few times. J is TRBJ2-2 and V is TRBV7-2; no clear D. V dropped 7 bases and J dropped 1 base, with 10 bases sitting between them. This CDR3 has 14 residues. The germline V gene has CDR1 SGHTA and CDR2 FQGNSA. The CDR3 sequence: CASTRTENTGELFF. CDR3 DNA sequence: TGTGCCAGCACAAGGACGGAGAACACCGGGGAGCTGTTTTTT.

Many counts were recorded for this clonotype. The V call is TRBV12-3 or TRBV12-4, the J call TRBJ1-1; 11 bases are shared with TRBD1. The CDR3 has 13 residues. The V segment lost 6 bases and the J segment 4 bases; nucleotides outside the gene matches: 1. This CDR3 is CASRGTGGTEAFF. CDR3 nucleotide sequence: TGTGCCAGCAGAGGGACAGGGGGCACTGAAGCTTTCTTT.

The chain links TRBV7-2 to TRBJ2-2, with D uncertain. Per germline, CDR1 SGHTA and CDR2 FQGNSA. CDR3 size: 13 residues. The ends were cut back, 1 base at V and 7 bases at J, with 7 bases in the middle. Written as DNA, the CDR3 is TGTGCCAGCAGCTTAGTATCGGGCGGGGAGCTGTTTTTT. It codes for CASSLVSGGELFF.

The sample holds a few counts of this clonotype. The chain uses TRBV5-1 and TRBJ2-3; D may match TRBD1 or TRBD2 (5 bases each). V lost 5 bases to trimming and J lost 0 bases, with 13 bases between them. The length of the CDR3 is 15 residues. Germline values: CDR1 SGHRS, CDR2 YFSETQ. CDR3: CASRVDGGSTDTQYF. Here the CDR3 DNA reads TGCGCCAGCAGAGTGGATGGGGGTAGCACAGATACGCAGTATTTT.

CDR3 in amino acids: CSARGGLAGTSYNEQFF. The CDR3 DNA reads as TGCAGTGCTAGAGGAGGACTAGCGGGGACCTCCTACAATGAGCAGTTCTTC. The genes are TRBV20-1 and TRBJ2-1; 12 bases line up with TRBD2. The V and J ends lost 1 base and 0 bases, in that order; junction bases with no gene match: 4. Germline values: CDR1 DFQATT, CDR2 SNEGSKA (reference sequence). The CDR3 contains 17 residues.

This clonotype was seen a few times. The chain carries TRBV20-1 and TRBJ2-3, with D possibly being TRBD2 (5 bases). Trimming removed 3 bases from V and 2 bases from J, with 9 bases in between. This CDR3 is 13 amino acids long. Germline V gene sequence: CDR1 DFQATT, CDR2 SNEGSKA (reference sequence). The CDR3, as DNA: TGCAGTGCTAGCGGGATCAACACAGATACGCAGTATTTT. Translation: CSASGINTDTQYF.

The chain recombines TRBV7-9 with TRBJ2-3; D is possibly TRBD1 (6 bases). This CDR3 has 14 residues. V gave up 3 bases and J gave up 4 bases, with 11 bases separating them. The germline V gene has CDR1 SEHNR and CDR2 FQNEAQ (reference sequence). CDR3 sequence reads: CASSLVGASDTQYF. CDR3 in DNA: TGTGCCAGCAGCTTGGTGGGGGCTTCAGATACGCAGTATTTT.

The gene calls are TRBV2 and TRBJ2-7, with TRBD2 as a possible D gene (5 bases). The germline CDR1 and CDR2 sequences are SNHLY and FYNNEI. V lost 5 bases, J lost 0 bases, and 17 bases lay in between. This CDR3 has 16 residues. The chain's CDR3 is CASSTIGSEDSYEQYF. DNA for the CDR3: TGTGCCAGCAGTACCATTGGTTCGGAGGACTCCTACGAGCAGTACTTC.

This clonotype came up a few times. V is TRBV29-1 and J is TRBJ2-7; 10 bases agree with TRBD2. V shed 3 bases and J 7 bases; nucleotides not matched to a gene: 12. CDR3 length: 15 amino acids. Germline CDR1 reads SQVTM; CDR2 reads ANQGSEA. The CDR3 protein is CSVELRLAGAGEQYF. The CDR3 DNA follows: TGCAGCGTTGAGTTGAGGCTAGCGGGAGCCGGGGAGCAGTACTTC.

The rearrangement links TRBV21-1 to TRBJ2-7; the table's D call, TRBD2, was not checked against the DNA. TRBV21-1 is a recognized pseudogene. This CDR3 has 17 amino acids. CDR3 amino acids: CASSKITPTSALLEQYF. The CDR3 DNA sequence: TGTGCCAGCAGCAAAATAACGCCGACTAGCGCCCTTCTCGAGCAGTACTTC.